This T cell receptor beta chain comes out of a study of blood T cell repertoires in COVID-19. Background on the study: The origin of the acute and convalescent COVID-19 samples was the United States, Italy and Spain. Sample material is recorded as cDNA or gDNA derived from T cells, B-cell-depleted T cells, or PBMCs.

Original handling: Quantification of nucleated cells was approximated via reference gene primer amplification. Clones were sequenced by immunoSEQ multiplex PCR, and TCRdb holds only the in-frame ones, with some missing. Clone size and V and J calls were adopted from that table, with D and trimming inferred from the DNA. There are a few hundred thousand clones in the sample; more than 70% occur only once, and over 7% lies in the top ten. Participants had their cohort set by participant-reported clinical history. V dropped 3 bases and J dropped 8; count of bases not matched to a gene: 12. This CDR3 contains 16 residues. Germline CDR1 and CDR2: SGHDT and YYEEEE.

V usage is TRBV5-6 and J usage is TRBJ1-4, with 8 bases aligning to TRBD1. The TCR originated in a woman aged 40 to 50 with acute COVID-19. The sample was PBMCs or T cells enriched from blood (not recorded which). CDR3 loop: CASSSEGQGIREKLFF. In nucleotides, the CDR3 is TGTGCCAGCAGCTCGGAAGGACAGGGAATAAGGGAAAAACTGTTTTTT.